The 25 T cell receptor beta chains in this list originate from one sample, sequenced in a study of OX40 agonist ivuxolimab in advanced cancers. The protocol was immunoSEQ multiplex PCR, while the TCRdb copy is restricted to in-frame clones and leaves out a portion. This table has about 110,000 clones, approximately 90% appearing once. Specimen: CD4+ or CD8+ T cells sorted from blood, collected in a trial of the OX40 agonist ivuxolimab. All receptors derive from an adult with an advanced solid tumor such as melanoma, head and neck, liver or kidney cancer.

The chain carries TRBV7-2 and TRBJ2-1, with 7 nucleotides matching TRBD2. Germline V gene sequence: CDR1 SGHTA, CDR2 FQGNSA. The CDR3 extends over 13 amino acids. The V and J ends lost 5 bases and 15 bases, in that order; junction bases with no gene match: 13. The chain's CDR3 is CASSPFGSGVLFF. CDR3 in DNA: TGTGCCAGCAGCCCGTTTGGGAGCGGGGTACTGTTCTTC.

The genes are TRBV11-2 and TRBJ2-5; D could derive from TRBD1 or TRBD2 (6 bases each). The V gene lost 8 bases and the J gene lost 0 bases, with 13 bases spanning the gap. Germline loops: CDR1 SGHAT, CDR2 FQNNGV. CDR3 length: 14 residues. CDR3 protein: CASGRDTYQETQYF. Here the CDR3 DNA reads TGTGCCAGCGGGCGGGACACGTACCAAGAGACCCAGTACTTC.

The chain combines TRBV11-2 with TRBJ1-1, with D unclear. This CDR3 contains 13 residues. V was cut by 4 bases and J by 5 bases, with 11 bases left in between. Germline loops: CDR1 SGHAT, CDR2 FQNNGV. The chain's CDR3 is CASSSSLGTEAFF. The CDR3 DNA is TGTGCCAGCAGCTCGAGCTTGGGGACTGAAGCTTTCTTT.

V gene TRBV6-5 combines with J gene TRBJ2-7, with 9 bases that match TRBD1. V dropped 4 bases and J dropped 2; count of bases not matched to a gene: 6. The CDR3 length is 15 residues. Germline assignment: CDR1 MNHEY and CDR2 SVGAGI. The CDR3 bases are TGTGCCAGCAGTTCGGGACAGGGCAGGGCCTACGAGCAGTACTTC. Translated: CASSSGQGRAYEQYF.

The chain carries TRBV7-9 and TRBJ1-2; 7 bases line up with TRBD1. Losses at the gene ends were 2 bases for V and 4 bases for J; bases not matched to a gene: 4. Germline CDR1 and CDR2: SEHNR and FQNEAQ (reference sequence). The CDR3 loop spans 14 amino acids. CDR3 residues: CASSLSAGGYGYTF. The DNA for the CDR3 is TGTGCCAGCAGCTTATCAGCAGGGGGCTATGGCTACACCTTC.

The CDR3 DNA sequence: TGTGCCAGCAGGAGGGACCGGACGGCAGATACGCAGTATTTT. Protein product: CASRRDRTADTQYF. The genes are TRBV2 and TRBJ2-3; D could derive from TRBD1 or TRBD2 (5 bases each). Germline values: CDR1 SNHLY, CDR2 FYNNEI. V lost 6 bases and J lost 4, with 14 bases in between. The CDR3 totals 14 residues.

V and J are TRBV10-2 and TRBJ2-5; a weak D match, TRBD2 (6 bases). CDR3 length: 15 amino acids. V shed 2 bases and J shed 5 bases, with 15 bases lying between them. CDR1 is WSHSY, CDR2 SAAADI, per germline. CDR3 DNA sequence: TGCGCCAGCAGTGAGAGGGGATTCCGGGGGGAGACCCAGTACTTC. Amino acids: CASSERGFRGETQYF.

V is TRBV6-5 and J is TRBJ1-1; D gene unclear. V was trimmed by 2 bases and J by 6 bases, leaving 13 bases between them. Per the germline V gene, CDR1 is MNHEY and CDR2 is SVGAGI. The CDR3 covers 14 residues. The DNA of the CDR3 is TGTGCCAGCAGTTACGATTCGGGAGGACCTGAAGCTTTCTTT. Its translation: CASSYDSGGPEAFF.

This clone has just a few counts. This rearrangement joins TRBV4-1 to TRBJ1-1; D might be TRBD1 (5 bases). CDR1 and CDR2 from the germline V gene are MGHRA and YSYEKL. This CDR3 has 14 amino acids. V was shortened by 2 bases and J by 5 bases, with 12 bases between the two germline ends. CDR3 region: CASSQPDRKTEAFF. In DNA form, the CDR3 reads TGCGCCAGCAGCCAACCAGACAGAAAAACTGAAGCTTTCTTT.

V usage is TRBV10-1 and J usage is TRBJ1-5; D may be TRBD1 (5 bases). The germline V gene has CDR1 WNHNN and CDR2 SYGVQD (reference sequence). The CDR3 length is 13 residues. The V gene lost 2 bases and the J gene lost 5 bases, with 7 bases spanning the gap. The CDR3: CASSEGGDQPQHF. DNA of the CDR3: TGCGCCAGCAGTGAGGGGGGAGATCAGCCCCAGCATTTT.

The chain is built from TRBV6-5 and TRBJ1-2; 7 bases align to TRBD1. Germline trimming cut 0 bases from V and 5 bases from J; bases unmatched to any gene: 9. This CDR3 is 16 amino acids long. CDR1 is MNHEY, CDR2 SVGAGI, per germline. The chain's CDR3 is CASSYSKEGATYGYTF. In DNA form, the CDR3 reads TGTGCCAGCAGTTACTCGAAGGAGGGGGCTACTTATGGCTACACCTTC.

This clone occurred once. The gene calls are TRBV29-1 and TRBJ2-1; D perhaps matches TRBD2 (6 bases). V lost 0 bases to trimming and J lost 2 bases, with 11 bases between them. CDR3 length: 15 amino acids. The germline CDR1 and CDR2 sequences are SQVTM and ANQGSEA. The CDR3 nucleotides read TGCAGCGTTGAAGATCCGGGGAGGCCCTACAATGAGCAGTTCTTC. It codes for CSVEDPGRPYNEQFF.

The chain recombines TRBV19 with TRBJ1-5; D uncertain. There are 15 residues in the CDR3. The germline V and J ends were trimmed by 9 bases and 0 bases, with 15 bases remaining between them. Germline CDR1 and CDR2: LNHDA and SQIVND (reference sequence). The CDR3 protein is CASLVDAGSNQPQHF. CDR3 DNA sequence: TGTGCCAGCTTAGTCGACGCTGGTAGCAATCAGCCCCAGCATTTT.

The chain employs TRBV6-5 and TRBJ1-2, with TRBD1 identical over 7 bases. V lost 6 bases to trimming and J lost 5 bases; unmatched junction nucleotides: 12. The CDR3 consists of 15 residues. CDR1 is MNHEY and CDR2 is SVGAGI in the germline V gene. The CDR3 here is CASSPNWDRQYGYTF. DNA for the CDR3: TGTGCCAGCAGCCCCAACTGGGACAGACAGTATGGCTACACCTTC.

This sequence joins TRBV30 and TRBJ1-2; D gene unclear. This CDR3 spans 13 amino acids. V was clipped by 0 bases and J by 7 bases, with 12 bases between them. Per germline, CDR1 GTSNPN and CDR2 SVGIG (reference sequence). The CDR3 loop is CAWSVRTISGYTF. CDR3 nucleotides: TGTGCCTGGAGTGTCAGGACGATAAGTGGCTACACCTTC. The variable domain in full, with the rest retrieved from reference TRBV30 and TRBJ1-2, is SQTIHQWPATLVQPVGSPLSLECTVEGTSNPNLYWYRQAAGRGLQLLFYSVGIGQISSEVPQNLSASRPQDRQFILSSKKLLLSDSGFYLCAWSVRTISGYTFGSGTRLTVV.

The CDR3 here is CASSLVGAGRSANYGYTF. The CDR3 bases are TGTGCCAGCAGCTTAGTAGGGGCAGGAAGGTCCGCTAACTATGGCTACACCTTC. This chain joins TRBV7-2 and TRBJ1-2, with D possibly being TRBD1 (5 bases). Trimming cost V 1 base and J 0 bases, with 18 bases left between them. The CDR3 consists of 18 residues. CDR1 and CDR2 (germline): SGHTA, FQGNSA.

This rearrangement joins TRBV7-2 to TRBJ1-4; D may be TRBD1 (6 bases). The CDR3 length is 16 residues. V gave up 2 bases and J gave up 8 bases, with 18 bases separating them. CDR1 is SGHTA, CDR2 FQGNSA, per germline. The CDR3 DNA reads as TGTGCCAGCAGCTTATTTGTAGGTCCGGGGGGCGAAAAACTGTTTTTT. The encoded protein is CASSLFVGPGGEKLFF.

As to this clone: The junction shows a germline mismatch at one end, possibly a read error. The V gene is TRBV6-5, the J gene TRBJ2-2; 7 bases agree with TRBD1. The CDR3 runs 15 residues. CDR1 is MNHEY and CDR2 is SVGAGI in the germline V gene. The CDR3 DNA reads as TGTGCCAGCAGTTACGAGGGGGCGCAGACCGGGGAGCTGTCTTTT. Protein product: CASSYEGAQTGELSF.

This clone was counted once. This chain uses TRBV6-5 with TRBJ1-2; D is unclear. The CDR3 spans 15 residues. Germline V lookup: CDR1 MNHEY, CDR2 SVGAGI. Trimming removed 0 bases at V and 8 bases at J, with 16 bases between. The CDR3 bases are TGTGCCAGCAGTTACTCCGCCCCGAGAGGATTCGGCTACACCTTC. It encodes CASSYSAPRGFGYTF.

The CDR3 DNA reads TGTGCCAGCAGCCACCCTAGCGGACCAAAGGCTGGATTCTCCTACAATGAGCAGTTCTTC. Translating it yields CASSHPSGPKAGFSYNEQFF. The chain links TRBV14 to TRBJ2-1; 7 bases line up with TRBD2. The germline V gene has CDR1 SGHDN and CDR2 FVKESK. The CDR3 length is 20 residues. The junction had 17 bases not matched to a gene; V was cut back by 3 bases and J by 0 bases.

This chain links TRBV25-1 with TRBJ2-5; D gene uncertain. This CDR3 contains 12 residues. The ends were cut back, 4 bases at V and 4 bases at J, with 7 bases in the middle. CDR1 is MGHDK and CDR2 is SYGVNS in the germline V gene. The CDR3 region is CASSGWGETQYF. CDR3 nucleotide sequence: TGTGCCAGCAGTGGGTGGGGAGAGACCCAGTACTTC.

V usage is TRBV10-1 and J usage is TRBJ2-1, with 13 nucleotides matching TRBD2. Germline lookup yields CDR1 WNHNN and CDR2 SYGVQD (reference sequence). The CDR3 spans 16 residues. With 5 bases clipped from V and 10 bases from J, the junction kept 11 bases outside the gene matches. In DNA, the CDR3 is TGCGCCAGCAGTTCAGGACTAGCGGGGGCAGGGGTCGAGCAGTTCTTC. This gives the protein CASSSGLAGAGVEQFF.

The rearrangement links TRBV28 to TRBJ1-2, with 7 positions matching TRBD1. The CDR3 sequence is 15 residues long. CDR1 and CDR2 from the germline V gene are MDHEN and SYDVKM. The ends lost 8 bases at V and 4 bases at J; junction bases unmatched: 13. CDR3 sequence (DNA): TGTGCCAGCGTGGGAGGGGGCGTGAGTCCCTATGGCTACACCTTC. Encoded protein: CASVGGGVSPYGYTF.

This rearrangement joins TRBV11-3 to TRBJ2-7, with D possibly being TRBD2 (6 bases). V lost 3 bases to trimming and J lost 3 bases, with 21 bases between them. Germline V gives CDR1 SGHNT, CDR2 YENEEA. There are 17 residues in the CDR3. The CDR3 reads CASSFSGYGGRHYEQYF. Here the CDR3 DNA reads TGTGCCAGCAGCTTTTCGGGGTACGGGGGACGCCACTACGAGCAGTACTTC.

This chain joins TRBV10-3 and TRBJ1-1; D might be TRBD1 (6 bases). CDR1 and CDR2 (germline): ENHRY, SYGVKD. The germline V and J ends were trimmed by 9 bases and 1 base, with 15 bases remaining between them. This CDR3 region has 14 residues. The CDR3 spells CAIGGGLENTEAFF. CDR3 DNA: TGTGCCATAGGGGGGGGTTTGGAGAACACTGAAGCTTTCTTT.